The present TCR beta chain was sequenced within a study of OX40 agonist ivuxolimab in advanced cancers. Background on the study: It was ivuxolimab, an agonistic anti-OX40 (CD134) antibody, that patients were treated with. Those enrolled were roughly 85% male, with a mean age of around 55 years and ages from roughly 20 to 85.

Trimming took 5 bases from V and 7 from J; bases not matched to a gene: 11. Germline-derived CDR1 and CDR2 are SGHTA and FQGTGA. The CDR3 is 15 amino acids. Sequenced by immunoSEQ multiplex PCR; TCRdb stores in-frame clones only, minus some. The sample includes tens of thousands of clones, around 86% of them seen just once. The sequence came from an adult with an advanced solid tumor such as melanoma, head and neck, liver or kidney cancer. Sequenced here: CD4+ or CD8+ T cells sorted from blood, sampled in a trial of the OX40 agonist ivuxolimab. This chain uses TRBV7-3 with TRBJ2-1; 7 nucleotides align to TRBD2. CDR3 nucleotides: TGTGCCAGCAGCCCTTCCCCGGACGGGGGGAATGAGCAGTTCTTC. Amino acids: CASSPSPDGGNEQFF.